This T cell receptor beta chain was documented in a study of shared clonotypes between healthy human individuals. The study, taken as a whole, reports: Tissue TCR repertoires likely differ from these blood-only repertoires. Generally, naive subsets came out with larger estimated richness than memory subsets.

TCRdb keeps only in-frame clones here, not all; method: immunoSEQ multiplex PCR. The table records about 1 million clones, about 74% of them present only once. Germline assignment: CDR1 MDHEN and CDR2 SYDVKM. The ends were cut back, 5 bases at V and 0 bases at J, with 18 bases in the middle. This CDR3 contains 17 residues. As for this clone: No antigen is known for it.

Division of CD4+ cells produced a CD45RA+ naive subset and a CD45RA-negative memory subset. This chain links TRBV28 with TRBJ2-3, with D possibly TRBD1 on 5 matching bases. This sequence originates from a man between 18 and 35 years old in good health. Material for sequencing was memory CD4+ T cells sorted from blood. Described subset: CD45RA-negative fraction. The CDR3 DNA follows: TGTGCCAGCAGTCCCTTTATGGGCAGGGATAGCACAGATACGCAGTATTTT. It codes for CASSPFMGRDSTDTQYF. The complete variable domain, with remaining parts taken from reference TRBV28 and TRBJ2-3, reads DVKVTQSSRYLVKRTGEKVFLECVQDMDHENMFWYRQDPGLGLRLIYFSYDVKMKEKGDIPEGYSVSREKKERFSLILESASTNQTSMYLCASSPFMGRDSTDTQYFGPGTRLTVL.